One sample yielded the 24 T cell receptor beta chains listed below, sequenced in a study of CD8 T cells in Susac syndrome (dated by TCRdb to the late 2010s). Libraries were built with the immunoSEQ multiplex PCR assay. RNA was extracted using the RNeasy kit, and about 0.5 to 1 microgram was reverse transcribed with random hexamers. The public sequencing data were trimmed at Q25 with fastp and processed into clonotypes with MiXCR by TCRdb, which kept only in-frame beta chains. All rows with the same CDR3 protein become a single entry with the most common DNA and genes. In this sample the table shows 150,000 or so distinct CDR3 sequences, over 90% of which occur a single time. The top ten constitute 0.14% of the sample. The sample taken for sequencing was CD4+ T cells from PBMCs. These receptors all come from a human donor with Susac syndrome.

This clonotype was counted a single time. The genes are TRBV3-1 and TRBJ2-3; 9 nucleotides agree with TRBD2. The CDR3 has 15 amino acids. Trimming cost V 5 bases and J 5 bases; bases outside gene matches: 8. CDR1 is LGHDT, CDR2 YNNKEL, per germline (reference sequence). The CDR3 protein is CASSSGGRGIDTQYF. CDR3 DNA: TGTGCCAGCAGCTCCGGCGGGAGGGGAATAGATACGCAGTATTTT.

This sequence joins TRBV2 and TRBJ2-2; TRBD2 might be the D (7 bases). V dropped 4 bases and J dropped 6 bases, with 18 bases sitting between them. Germline lookup yields CDR1 SNHLY and CDR2 FYNNEI. The CDR3 contains 16 residues. The chain's CDR3 is CASSVSGGVKAGELFF. DNA for the CDR3: TGTGCCAGCAGTGTCTCGGGGGGCGTAAAAGCCGGGGAGCTGTTTTTT.

The genes are TRBV30 and TRBJ1-2, with D possibly being TRBD1 (6 bases). V was pared by 4 bases and J by 4 bases, with 10 bases between. The CDR3 has 12 residues. The germline gives CDR1 GTSNPN, CDR2 SVGIG (reference sequence). CDR3 protein: CAWNRDPYGYTF. The CDR3 DNA is TGTGCCTGGAACAGGGATCCCTATGGCTACACCTTC.

The chain joins TRBV6-6 to TRBJ2-5; D might be TRBD1 (5 bases). The germline gives CDR1 MNHNY, CDR2 SVGAGI (reference sequence). The V and J ends lost 8 bases and 1 base respectively, with 14 bases between them. This CDR3 is built from 14 residues. For the CDR3, the DNA is TGTGCCAGCCTCGACAGAGGCGCCCAAGAGACCCAGTACTTC. The encoded protein is CASLDRGAQETQYF.

This clonotype turned up a few times. V is TRBV12-3 or TRBV12-4 and J is TRBJ1-5, with TRBD1 as a possible D gene (5 bases). CDR3 length: 16 residues. V was trimmed by 1 base and J by 0 bases, leaving 10 bases between them. CDR3 sequence (DNA): TGTGCCAGCAGTTTAGGCCAGGGAAATAGCAATCAGCCCCAGCATTTT. Amino acids: CASSLGQGNSNQPQHF.

The gene calls are TRBV28 and TRBJ2-3, with TRBD2 matching 7 bases. Germline values: CDR1 MDHEN, CDR2 SYDVKM. V shed 6 bases, J shed 0 bases, and the junction held 6 bases outside the gene matches. This CDR3 spans 15 amino acids. The DNA of the CDR3 is TGTGCCAGCAGGGCGGGGACTACTAGCACAGATACGCAGTATTTT. It specifies CASRAGTTSTDTQYF.

Concerning this clonotype itself: The germline gene is not matched at one end of the junction; a read error may be the cause. This rearrangement joins TRBV24-1 to TRBJ2-7; the D gene could be TRBD1 or TRBD2 (5 bases each). Germline assignment: CDR1 KGHDR and CDR2 SFDVKD. CDR3 length: 14 residues. The CDR3, as DNA: TGTGCCGCCAGTGATTTGAATTGGGGGAACGAGCAGTACTTC. It codes for CAASDLNWGNEQYF.

Here the CDR3 reads CASSLVGGGENEQFF. The CDR3 DNA follows: TGCGCCAGCAGCTTGGTGGGCGGGGGGGAAAATGAGCAGTTCTTC. The gene calls are TRBV5-1 and TRBJ2-1, with 9 bases that match TRBD2. Per the germline V gene, CDR1 is SGHRS and CDR2 is YFSETQ. Losses at the gene ends were 0 bases for V and 7 bases for J; bases not matched to a gene: 5. The CDR3 has 15 residues.

The rearrangement joins TRBV27 to TRBJ2-5, with 11 bases identical to TRBD2. V was clipped by 5 bases and J by 3 bases; unmatched bases: 5. This CDR3 region has 15 residues. Germline CDR1 MNHEY, CDR2 SMNVEV (reference sequence). The CDR3 bases are TGTGCCAGCAGTGGGGTAGCGGGAGGGGAAGAGACCCAGTACTTC. Its translation is CASSGVAGGEETQYF.

Only one count was recorded for this clonotype. In DNA, the CDR3 is TGTGCCAGCACGCAGGGAAGGGAAAAACTGTTTTTT. It is translated as CASTQGREKLFF. This chain uses TRBV28 with TRBJ1-4, with D maybe TRBD1 (5 bases). Germline V CDR1 and CDR2: MDHEN, SYDVKM. This CDR3 contains 12 residues. Trimming pared 7 bases from V and 8 bases from J, leaving 11 bases between. Together with reference TRBV28 and TRBJ1-4, the CDR3 gives the full variable domain: DVKVTQSSRYLVKRTGEKVFLECVQDMDHENMFWYRQDPGLGLRLIYFSYDVKMKEKGDIPEGYSVSREKKERFSLILESASTNQTSMYLCASTQGREKLFFGSGTQLSVL.

The J gene is TRBJ2-7, the V gene TRBV5-6; no reliable D call. Looked up from germline, CDR1 is SGHDT and CDR2 is YYEEEE. V lost 0 bases and J lost 2, with 9 bases in between. CDR3 length equals 14 residues. As DNA, the CDR3 is TGTGCCAGCAGCTTGGGGGCGGACGCCTACGAGCAGTACTTC. Translation: CASSLGADAYEQYF. Together with reference TRBV5-6 and TRBJ2-7, the CDR3 gives the full variable domain: DAGVTQSPTHLIKTRGQQVTLRCSPKSGHDTVSWYQQALGQGPQFIFQYYEEEERQRGNFPDRFSGHQFPNYSSELNVNALLLGDSALYLCASSLGADAYEQYFGPGTRLTVT.

The rearrangement uses TRBV3-1 and TRBJ2-1, with 7 positions matching TRBD2. Germline lookup yields CDR1 LGHDT and CDR2 YNNKEL (reference sequence). J gave up 6 bases and V 2 bases, and 1 base lay outside the gene matches. This CDR3 has 13 amino acids. DNA of the CDR3: TGTGCCAGCAGCCAACCGGGGGGCAATGAGCAGTTCTTC. This translates into CASSQPGGNEQFF.

V usage is TRBV10-3 and J usage is TRBJ1-1; D remains ambiguous. Between the trimmed V and J ends, which lost 0 bases and 7 bases, there was a span of 9 bases. There are 13 residues in the CDR3. CDR1 and CDR2 from the germline V gene are ENHRY and SYGVKD. CDR3 residues: CAISESRMDEAFF. In DNA form, the CDR3 reads TGTGCCATCAGTGAGTCGAGGATGGATGAAGCTTTCTTT.

This chain links TRBV20-1 with TRBJ2-4; maybe TRBD2 (6 bases). The CDR3 has 14 amino acids. From germline, CDR1 is DFQATT and CDR2 SNEGSKA (reference sequence). V lost 3 bases, J lost 0 bases, and 9 bases lay in between. The CDR3, as DNA: TGCAGTGCTAGGGTGGGGGGAGCCAAAAACATTCAGTACTTC. Protein product: CSARVGGAKNIQYF.

The chain uses TRBV12-3 or TRBV12-4 and TRBJ2-4; D gene unclear. This CDR3 spans 15 amino acids. The V end was cut by 3 bases, the J end by 5 bases, with 14 bases between. CDR3 protein: CASSFSWQAENIQYF. CDR3 sequence (DNA): TGTGCCAGCAGTTTCTCCTGGCAGGCGGAAAACATTCAGTACTTC.

The chain uses TRBV29-1 and TRBJ2-1; the D gene is possibly TRBD1 (7 bases). V dropped 6 bases and J dropped 2 bases, with 11 bases sitting between them. There are 13 residues in the CDR3. From germline, CDR1 is SQVTM and CDR2 ANQGSEA. For the CDR3, the DNA is TGCAGCGTCAGGGGGGAGGCCTACAATGAGCAGTTCTTC. Its translation is CSVRGEAYNEQFF.

The rearrangement uses TRBV28 and TRBJ2-7; no clear D. Trimming left V 10 bases short and J 2 bases short, with 12 bases between. Germline assignment: CDR1 MDHEN and CDR2 SYDVKM. The CDR3 totals 12 residues. This CDR3 is CATYRVPYEQYF. The CDR3 nucleotides read TGTGCCACCTACCGGGTCCCCTACGAGCAGTACTTC.

This clonotype came up once. The V and J genes are TRBV30 and TRBJ1-1; no clear D gene. CDR1 is GTSNPN, CDR2 SVGIG, per germline (reference sequence). V shed 3 bases and J shed 3 bases, with 11 bases lying between them. The CDR3 has 13 residues. Here the CDR3 reads CAWRTVRDTEAFF. CDR3 nucleotide sequence: TGTGCCTGGAGGACTGTTCGGGACACTGAAGCTTTCTTT.

This clonotype was observed a handful of times. V and J are TRBV12-3 or TRBV12-4 and TRBJ1-1; 10 nucleotides align to TRBD1. The ends lost 5 bases at V and 7 bases at J; junction bases unmatched: 4. This CDR3 has 13 residues. The CDR3 is CASSRQGAGEAFF. CDR3 nucleotides: TGTGCCAGCAGTAGACAGGGGGCAGGTGAAGCTTTCTTT.

V and J are TRBV11-2 and TRBJ2-7; no firm D call. CDR1 and CDR2 (germline): SGHAT, FQNNGV. CDR3 size: 12 residues. The V end lost 5 bases, the J end lost 4 bases, and 9 bases lay between the germline ends. The CDR3 DNA follows: TGTGCCAGCAGCCCCGGAAGGTACGAGCAGTACTTC. Protein: CASSPGRYEQYF. The full variable domain, its missing parts supplied by reference TRBV11-2 and TRBJ2-7, is EAGVAQSPRYKIIEKRQSVAFWCNPISGHATLYWYQQILGQGPKLLIQFQNNGVVDDSQLPKDRFSAERLKGVDSTLKIQPAKLEDSAVYLCASSPGRYEQYFGPGTRLTVT.

The chain is built from TRBV29-1 and TRBJ1-2; 8 bases align to TRBD1. This CDR3 has 14 residues. V lost 4 bases, J lost 3 bases, and 7 bases stayed unmatched. Germline V lookup: CDR1 SQVTM, CDR2 ANQGSEA. The CDR3 spells CSVGRTGFYYGYTF. The CDR3 bases are TGCAGCGTTGGGAGGACAGGGTTTTACTATGGCTACACCTTC.

The rearrangement uses TRBV20-1 and TRBJ1-2, with unresolved D. Germline V CDR1 and CDR2: DFQATT, SNEGSKA (reference sequence). V was shortened by 7 bases and J by 2 bases, with 8 bases between the two germline ends. The CDR3 length is 11 residues. CDR3: CSGAENYGYTF. The CDR3 coding sequence is TGCAGTGGGGCGGAGAACTATGGCTACACCTTC.

This rearrangement joins TRBV7-2 to TRBJ1-4; tentative D call: TRBD1 (6 bases). V was clipped by 3 bases and J by 8 bases, with 16 bases between them. Germline CDR1 is SGHTA and CDR2 is FQGNSA. The CDR3 runs to 15 residues. CDR3 sequence: CASSLRGGAWEKLFF. The CDR3 nucleotides are TGTGCCAGCAGCTTGAGGGGGGGCGCGTGGGAAAAACTGTTTTTT.

J is TRBJ1-4 and V is TRBV3-1, with D unresolved. Germline V gene data show CDR1 as LGHDT and CDR2 as YNNKEL (reference sequence). Trimming left V 4 bases short and J 0 bases short, with 18 bases between. This CDR3 region has 18 residues. CDR3 sequence: CASSPPWANIATNEKLFF. CDR3 bases: TGTGCCAGCAGCCCCCCGTGGGCCAATATAGCAACTAATGAAAAACTGTTTTTT.